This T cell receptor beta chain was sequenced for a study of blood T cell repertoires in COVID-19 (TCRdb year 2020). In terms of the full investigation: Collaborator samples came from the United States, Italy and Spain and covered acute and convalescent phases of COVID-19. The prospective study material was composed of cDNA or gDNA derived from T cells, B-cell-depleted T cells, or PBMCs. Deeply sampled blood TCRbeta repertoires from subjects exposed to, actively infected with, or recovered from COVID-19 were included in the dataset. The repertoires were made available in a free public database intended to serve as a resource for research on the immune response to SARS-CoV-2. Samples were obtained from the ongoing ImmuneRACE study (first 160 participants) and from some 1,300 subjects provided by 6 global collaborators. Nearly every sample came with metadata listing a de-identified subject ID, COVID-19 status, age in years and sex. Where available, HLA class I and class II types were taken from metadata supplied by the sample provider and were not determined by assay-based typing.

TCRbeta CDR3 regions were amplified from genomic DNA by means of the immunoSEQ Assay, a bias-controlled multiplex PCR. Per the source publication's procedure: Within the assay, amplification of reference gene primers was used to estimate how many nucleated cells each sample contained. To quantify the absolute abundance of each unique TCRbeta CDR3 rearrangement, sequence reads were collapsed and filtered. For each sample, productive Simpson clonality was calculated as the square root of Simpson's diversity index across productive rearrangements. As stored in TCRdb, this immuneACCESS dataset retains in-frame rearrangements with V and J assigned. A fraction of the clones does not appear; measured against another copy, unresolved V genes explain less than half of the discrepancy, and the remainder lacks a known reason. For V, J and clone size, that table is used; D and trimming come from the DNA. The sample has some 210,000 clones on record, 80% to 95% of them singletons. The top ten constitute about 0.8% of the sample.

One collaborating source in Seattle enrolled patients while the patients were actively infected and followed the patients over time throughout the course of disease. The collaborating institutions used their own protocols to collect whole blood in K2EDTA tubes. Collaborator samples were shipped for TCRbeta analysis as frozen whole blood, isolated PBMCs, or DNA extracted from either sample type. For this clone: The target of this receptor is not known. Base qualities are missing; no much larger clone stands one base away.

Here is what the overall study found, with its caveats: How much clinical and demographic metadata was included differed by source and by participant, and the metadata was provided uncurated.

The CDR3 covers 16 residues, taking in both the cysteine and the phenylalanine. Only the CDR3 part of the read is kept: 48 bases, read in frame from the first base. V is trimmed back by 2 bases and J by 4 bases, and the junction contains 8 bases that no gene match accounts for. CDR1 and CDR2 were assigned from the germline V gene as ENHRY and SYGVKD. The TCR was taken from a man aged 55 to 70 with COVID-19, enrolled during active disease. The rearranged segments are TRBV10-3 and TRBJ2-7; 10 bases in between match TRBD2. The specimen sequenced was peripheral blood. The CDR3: CAISEPTKRGGYEQYF. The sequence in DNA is TGTGCCATCAGTGAGCCGACCAAGCGGGGGGGATACGAGCAGTACTTC.